A selection of T cell receptor beta chains follows, all from one sample in a study of blood T cell repertoires in COVID-19. Clones were sequenced by immunoSEQ multiplex PCR, and TCRdb holds only the in-frame ones, with some missing. This sample yields approximately 230,000 clones, of which approximately 86% are seen a single time; roughly 6% belongs to the top ten. Sequenced input: PBMCs or T cells enriched from blood (not recorded which). These receptors were collected from a woman aged 25 to 39 with acute COVID-19. Both conserved end residues are part of each CDR3. A D gene is named only where the DNA matches it firmly. Size is stated for part of the rows, as once, few or many counts, or as a class when the clone is expanded.

J,D,size,V,DNA,CDR3
TRBJ2-2,TRBD2,NA,TRBV5-6,TGTGCCAGCAGCTTAGCGGGGGCCTACACCGGGGAGCTGTTTTTT,CASSLAGAYTGELFF
TRBJ1-1,NA,NA,TRBV2,TGTGCCAGCAGAGCCGTATGGGAAGCTTTCTTT,CASRAVWEAFF
TRBJ1-2,NA,NA,TRBV7-9,TGTGCCAGCAGCTTATCACCGAGGGATGGCTACACCTTC,CASSLSPRDGYTF
TRBJ2-5,TRBD1,few,TRBV6-5,TGTGCCAGCAGTTACGAAAGGGGGCGTGAGACCCAGTACTTC,CASSYERGRETQYF
TRBJ2-1,NA,NA,TRBV23-1,TGCGCCAGCAGTCCTCTATACAATGAGCAGTTCTTC,CASSPLYNEQFF
TRBJ2-6,NA,few,TRBV19,TGTGCCAGTAGTATGGGAGACTCTGGGGCCAACGTCCTGACTTTC,CASSMGDSGANVLTF
TRBJ2-2,TRBD1,NA,TRBV7-3,TGTGCCAGCAGCCTTGGGACAGGCTACACCGGGGAGCTGTTTTTT,CASSLGTGYTGELFF
TRBJ1-5,NA,NA,TRBV5-1,TGCGCCAGCAGCCTTACGGGAGATGGTCAACCCCAGCATTTT,CASSLTGDGQPQHF
TRBJ2-3,TRBD1,NA,TRBV5-5,TGTGCCAGCAGACGACAGGGGGCAGGGGCAGATACGCAGTATTTT,CASRRQGAGADTQYF
TRBJ1-1,NA,NA,TRBV19,TGTGCCAGTAGTATACGGGGGAAGAACACTGAAGCTTTCTTT,CASSIRGKNTEAFF
TRBJ2-6,TRBD1,NA,TRBV7-3,TGTGCCAGCAGCCCACGCCCCCGGGACAGCCGCTCTGGGGCCAACGTCCTGACTTTC,CASSPRPRDSRSGANVLTF
TRBJ2-3,NA,NA,TRBV21-1,TGTGCCAGCAGCCGCACCCCACTAGCGGATACGCAGTATTTT,CASSRTPLADTQYF
TRBJ2-5,NA,NA,TRBV2,TGTGCCAGCAGTGGGCGGGGTATGGCAGAGACCCAGTACTTC,CASSGRGMAETQYF
TRBJ1-2,TRBD1,NA,TRBV20-1,TGCAGTGCTAGGCGCGGACAGGGGAATACCTTC,CSARRGQGNTF
TRBJ2-4,TRBD1,NA,TRBV24-1,TGTGCCACCAGTGCGGGGGACAGGGACATTCAGTACTTC,CATSAGDRDIQYF
TRBJ2-3,NA,once,TRBV6-4,TGTGCCAGCAGCGGGAGCGGCACAGATACGCAGTATTTT,CASSGSGTDTQYF
TRBJ2-1,TRBD2,NA,TRBV19,TGTGCCAGTAGGCGGGACTTTCTAGCGGGAGGGTATACGGACAATGAGCAGTTCTTC,CASRRDFLAGGYTDNEQFF
TRBJ2-3,TRBD2,NA,TRBV10-1,TGCGCCAGCAGTGATAGCGGGGGGGCAGGCGATACGCAGTATTTT,CASSDSGGAGDTQYF
TRBJ1-4,TRBD1,NA,TRBV18,TGTGCCAGCTCACCGACCGGGACAGGGAACGAAAAACTGTTTTTT,CASSPTGTGNEKLFF
TRBJ2-3,TRBD2,NA,TRBV5-5,TGTGCCAGCAGCTCCACCGGGACTAGCTGGGCAGATACGCAGTATTTT,CASSSTGTSWADTQYF
TRBJ2-3,TRBD2,NA,TRBV5-5,TGTGCCAGCAGCTTGCTAGCGGGGGGGCGGGGCACAGATACGCAGTATTTT,CASSLLAGGRGTDTQYF
TRBJ1-2,TRBD1,NA,TRBV6-5,TGTGCCAGCAGTTACGGCACAGGGGATAACTATGGCTACACCTTC,CASSYGTGDNYGYTF
TRBJ1-5,TRBD1,NA,TRBV29-1,TGCAGCGCCGTGACAGGGGGCGGTGGACAGCCCCAGCATTTT,CSAVTGGGGQPQHF
TRBJ1-5,TRBD1,NA,TRBV6-5,TGTGCCAGCGGGACAGGACAGCCCCAGCATTTT,CASGTGQPQHF
TRBJ1-5,NA,once,TRBV6-2/TRBV6-3,TGTGCCAGCAGTGACGCGGGTCCTCAGCCCCAGCATTTT,CASSDAGPQPQHF
TRBJ2-5,TRBD2,NA,TRBV5-1,TGCGCCAGCAGCTTGGGGGGACTAGCGGGAGAAGAGACCCAGTACTTC,CASSLGGLAGEETQYF
TRBJ1-1,TRBD1,once,TRBV2,TGTGCCAGAGACTCCGGGACAGTTAACACTGAAGCTTTCTTT,CARDSGTVNTEAFF
TRBJ2-1,TRBD1,NA,TRBV11-1,TGTGCCAGCGATCGAGGAGACAGGGACAGGAATGAGCAGTTCTTC,CASDRGDRDRNEQFF